These 28 T cell receptor beta chains share one sample of origin, sequenced in a study of T cell responses to AZD1222 COVID-19 vaccine. The protocol was immunoSEQ multiplex PCR, while the TCRdb copy is restricted to in-frame clones and leaves out a portion. The repertoire holds approximately 180,000 clones, with 88% as singletons. Here the sequenced sample was peripheral blood, taken on day 0 of AZD1222 vaccination. The receptors shown here come from an adult in good health.

This chain joins TRBV7-8 and TRBJ1-2, with 8 bases that match TRBD1. This CDR3 spans 14 amino acids. The V gene's germline CDR1 is SGHVS and CDR2 FQNEAQ. The junction had 6 bases not matched to a gene; V was cut back by 5 bases and J by 4 bases. The chain's CDR3 is CASSQDREGYGYTF. As DNA, the CDR3 is TGTGCCAGCAGCCAGGACAGGGAAGGCTATGGCTACACCTTC.

Written as DNA, the CDR3 is TGTGCCAGTAGTGCGGACAAGACGGGCAATCAGCCCCAGCATTTT. Residues: CASSADKTGNQPQHF. The chain has TRBV19 and TRBJ1-5, with a weak D call TRBD1 (5 bases). V lost 5 bases and J lost 2, with 13 bases in between. The germline V gene encodes CDR1 LNHDA and CDR2 SQIVND (reference sequence). This CDR3 is built from 15 residues.

This clone was counted a single time. The rearrangement joins TRBV5-1 to TRBJ1-2; no definite D call. Germline lookup yields CDR1 SGHRS and CDR2 YFSETQ. V was clipped by 1 base and J by 4 bases, with 8 bases between them. The CDR3 contains 13 residues. For the CDR3, the DNA is TGCGCCAGCAGCTTGAGAGTTGCCTATGGCTACACCTTC. Translation: CASSLRVAYGYTF.

This clone was recorded only once. The genes are TRBV9 and TRBJ2-1; D call uncertain. The V end lost 0 bases, the J end lost 8 bases, and 6 bases lay between the germline ends. Germline V CDR1 and CDR2: SGDLS, YYNGEE. The CDR3 spans 12 residues. DNA of the CDR3: TGTGCCAGCAGCGTAGGAGGCGATGAGCAGTTCTTC. This gives the protein CASSVGGDEQFF.

V and J are TRBV30 and TRBJ1-2; 9 bases agree with TRBD1. The CDR3 totals 13 residues. V gave up 2 bases and J gave up 6 bases; unmatched junction bases: 4. Germline lookup yields CDR1 GTSNPN and CDR2 SVGIG (reference sequence). The CDR3 nucleotides read TGTGCCTGGAGTTATGGGACAGGGAATGGCTACACCTTC. This translates into CAWSYGTGNGYTF.

This clone was recorded only once. The rearrangement joins TRBV7-3 to TRBJ1-1; D gene ambiguous. Trimming shortened V by 3 bases and J by 4 bases, and 12 bases separated the two germline ends. This CDR3 contains 14 residues. Germline CDR1 and CDR2: SGHTA and FQGTGA. CDR3 amino acids: CASSLGGEITEAFF. DNA of the CDR3: TGTGCCAGCAGCTTGGGCGGAGAAATCACTGAAGCTTTCTTT.

This chain links TRBV12-3 or TRBV12-4 with TRBJ2-7, with D perhaps TRBD1 (6 bases). The germline V and J ends were trimmed by 4 bases and 3 bases, with 10 bases remaining between them. The CDR3 spans 13 residues. CDR3 protein: CASSYGQSYEQYF. In DNA form, the CDR3 reads TGTGCCAGCAGTTACGGACAGAGCTACGAGCAGTACTTC.

The chain combines TRBV27 with TRBJ2-1; unclear D gene. This CDR3 contains 13 residues. Trimming cost V 6 bases and J 5 bases, with 11 bases left between them. Germline V gene data show CDR1 as MNHEY and CDR2 as SMNVEV (reference sequence). The DNA of the CDR3 is TGTGCCAGCAGCGTCAGGTTCCACAATGAGCAGTTCTTC. Protein sequence: CASSVRFHNEQFF.

This clone was seen a few times. The rearrangement uses TRBV6-1 and TRBJ1-4; no firm D call. Germline values: CDR1 MNHNS, CDR2 SASEGT. V dropped 1 base and J dropped 6 bases, with 9 bases sitting between them. The CDR3 has 14 amino acids. CDR3 coding DNA: TGTGCCAGCAGTGAAGGGCAGGCCCATGAAAAACTGTTTTTT. It translates to CASSEGQAHEKLFF.

In its sample, this clone was seen once. V is TRBV7-9 and J is TRBJ2-1; 14 nucleotides agree with TRBD2. The V gene's germline CDR1 is SEHNR and CDR2 FQNEAQ (reference sequence). This CDR3 is built from 19 residues. V lost 4 bases and J lost 4; bases outside the gene matches: 12. The CDR3 region has the DNA TGTGCCAGCAGCTCCGGACTAGCGGGGGGACCTGGACAATACAATGAGCAGTTCTTC. This codes for CASSSGLAGGPGQYNEQFF.

The V call is TRBV5-1, the J call TRBJ2-2; D tentatively reads TRBD1 or TRBD2 (6 bases each). V lost 0 bases to trimming and J lost 6 bases, with 12 bases between them. This CDR3 has 15 amino acids. Germline CDR1 reads SGHRS; CDR2 reads YFSETQ. CDR3 sequence (DNA): TGCGCCAGCAGCTTGGCCTCTCGGGGGCCCGGGGAGCTGTTTTTT. It is translated as CASSLASRGPGELFF.

The rearrangement uses TRBV5-1 and TRBJ2-7; either TRBD1 or TRBD2 may supply D (5 bases each). The V and J ends lost 4 bases and 2 bases respectively, with 16 bases between them. Germline lookup yields CDR1 SGHRS and CDR2 YFSETQ. The CDR3 covers 15 residues. CDR3 DNA: TGCGCCAGCAGCGTGGGGACGGAGCGACCCTACGAGCAGTACTTC. It yields the protein CASSVGTERPYEQYF.

A few counts support this clone. The chain recombines TRBV27 with TRBJ2-7; no definite D call. The V end lost 0 bases, the J end lost 3 bases, and 15 bases lay between the germline ends. Germline values: CDR1 MNHEY, CDR2 SMNVEV (reference sequence). This CDR3 region has 16 residues. The CDR3 protein is CASSLSPTEASYEQYF. The DNA of the CDR3 is TGTGCCAGCAGTTTATCCCCCACAGAGGCCAGCTACGAGCAGTACTTC.

The chain couples TRBV15 to TRBJ1-3, with D perhaps matching TRBD1 (5 bases). V was clipped by 2 bases and J by 3 bases, with 11 bases between them. Looked up from germline, CDR1 is LNHNV and CDR2 is YYDKDF (reference sequence). This CDR3 comprises 15 residues. The CDR3 protein is CATSRQGSRGNTIYF. The CDR3 bases are TGTGCCACCAGCAGACAGGGAAGCCGTGGAAACACCATATATTTT.

The chain links TRBV5-4 to TRBJ1-6; D uncertain. V gave up 4 bases and J gave up 13 bases, with 18 bases separating them. The CDR3 totals 14 residues. Germline lookup yields CDR1 SGHNT and CDR2 YYREEE (reference sequence). The CDR3, as DNA: TGTGCCAGCAGCAAACGTCCGGTGGAGGTTCCCCTCCACTTT. Encoded protein: CASSKRPVEVPLHF.

The chain combines TRBV7-9 with TRBJ2-7; the D is unclear. The germline V gene has CDR1 SEHNR and CDR2 FQNEAQ (reference sequence). This CDR3 has 12 amino acids. Trimming cost V 1 base and J 5 bases, with 6 bases left between them. DNA for the CDR3: TGTGCCAGCAGCTTAGTGGTCGACGAGCAGTACTTC. Amino acids: CASSLVVDEQYF. Looking up the rest from reference TRBV7-9 and TRBJ2-7 gives the full variable domain: DTGVSQNPRHKITKRGQNVTFRCDPISEHNRLYWYRQTLGQGPEFLTYFQNEAQLEKSRLLSDRFSAERPKGSFSTLEIQRTEQGDSAMYLCASSLVVDEQYFGPGTRLTVT.

This clone was seen a few times. The rearrangement joins TRBV6-2 or TRBV6-3 to TRBJ2-2; TRBD1 or TRBD2 may be the D gene (5 bases each). CDR1 and CDR2 (germline): MNHEY, SVGEGT. The CDR3 is 14 residues long. The V and J ends lost 0 bases and 5 bases respectively, with 7 bases between them. CDR3 protein: CASSYSGETGELFF. The CDR3 nucleotides read TGTGCCAGCAGTTACTCGGGGGAAACCGGGGAGCTGTTTTTT.

The J gene is TRBJ1-3, the V gene TRBV4-2; 7 bases match TRBD1. Unmatched junction bases numbered 8, after V lost 2 bases and J lost 4 bases. CDR1 LGHNA and CDR2 YNFKEQ come from the germline V gene. This CDR3 comprises 16 residues. This CDR3 is CASSQYTGVSGNTIYF. CDR3 coding DNA: TGTGCCAGCAGCCAATATACAGGGGTCTCCGGAAACACCATATATTTT.

The CDR3 spells CASSPDRVGEQYF. The CDR3 bases are TGTGCCAGCAGCCCAGACAGGGTCGGCGAGCAGTACTTC. The rearrangement uses TRBV7-3 and TRBJ2-7; 7 positions match TRBD1. Germline V gene lookup returns CDR1 SGHTA and CDR2 FQGTGA. Trimming removed 5 bases from V and 6 bases from J; junction bases left unmatched: 7. The CDR3 extends over 13 amino acids.

This clone was seen only once. The chain couples TRBV7-2 to TRBJ2-4; no definite D call. Germline assignment: CDR1 SGHTA and CDR2 FQGNSA. Deletions cut 1 base from V and 0 bases from J, with 10 bases between. CDR3 length: 16 residues. CDR3 loop: CASSLVPRTAKNIQYF. CDR3 in DNA: TGTGCCAGCAGCTTAGTTCCGCGGACAGCCAAAAACATTCAGTACTTC.

The chain is built from TRBV6-5 and TRBJ2-7, with TRBD1 identical over 8 bases. CDR1 is MNHEY and CDR2 is SVGAGI in the germline V gene. V dropped 6 bases and J dropped 6; count of bases not matched to a gene: 1. The CDR3 has 11 residues. The CDR3 bases are TGTGCCAGCAGGACAGGGGCCGAGCAGTACTTC. It specifies CASRTGAEQYF.

This clone was recorded once. The chain has TRBV2 and TRBJ1-5; possibly TRBD1 for D (5 bases). Per the germline V gene, CDR1 is SNHLY and CDR2 is FYNNEI. V was clipped by 8 bases and J by 3 bases, with 14 bases between them. The CDR3 has 14 amino acids. The DNA for the CDR3 is TGTGCCAGCCTGCGGGGGACCGACAATCAGCCCCAGCATTTT. Residues: CASLRGTDNQPQHF.

This clone was detected only once. This chain connects TRBV5-1 to TRBJ2-2, with 10 bases matching TRBD2. The V gene's germline CDR1 is SGHRS and CDR2 YFSETQ. The CDR3 runs to 16 residues. Trimming removed 4 bases from V and 0 bases from J; junction bases left unmatched: 3. DNA of the CDR3: TGCGCCAGCAGCCAAACTAGCGGGGCGAACACCGGGGAGCTGTTTTTT. Translated, it gives CASSQTSGANTGELFF.

The chain recombines TRBV15 with TRBJ2-1; D call uncertain. V lost 0 bases, J lost 8 bases, and 5 bases lay in between. This CDR3 region has 12 residues. Germline assignment: CDR1 LNHNV and CDR2 YYDKDF (reference sequence). This chain's CDR3 is CATSRDEDEQFF. DNA for the CDR3: TGTGCCACCAGCAGAGATGAAGATGAGCAGTTCTTC. The full variable domain, in which reference TRBV15 and TRBJ2-1 provide the parts outside the CDR3, is DAMVIQNPRYQVTQFGKPVTLSCSQTLNHNVMYWYQQKSSQAPKLLFHYYDKDFNNEADTPDNFQSRRPNTSFCFLDIRSPGLGDTAMYLCATSRDEDEQFFGPGTRLTVL.

The J gene is TRBJ2-3, the V gene TRBV4-2; tentative D call: TRBD2 (5 bases). Trimming stripped 8 bases from V and 0 bases from J, with 15 bases between. Germline assignment: CDR1 LGHNA and CDR2 YNFKEQ. The CDR3 extends over 15 amino acids. The DNA for the CDR3 is TGTGCCAGCGTCGACGGAGCGGCGAGCACAGATACGCAGTATTTT. As protein: CASVDGAASTDTQYF.

This chain uses TRBV28 with TRBJ2-3, with 7 bases that match TRBD2. V was pared by 6 bases and J by 2 bases, with 8 bases of the junction left unmatched. The CDR3 runs to 15 residues. Germline V gene sequence: CDR1 MDHEN, CDR2 SYDVKM. CDR3 sequence reads: CASSLLGGFTDTQYF. For the CDR3, the DNA is TGTGCCAGCAGCCTTCTGGGGGGGTTCACAGATACGCAGTATTTT.

The rearrangement links TRBV6-2 or TRBV6-3 to TRBJ2-7, with D perhaps matching TRBD2 (6 bases). V lost 0 bases to trimming and J lost 1 base, with 10 bases between them. Germline CDR1 is MNHEY and CDR2 is SVGEGT. This CDR3 comprises 15 residues. CDR3 coding DNA: TGTGCCAGCAGTTACTCCGAGACTAGATCCTACGAGCAGTACTTC. Its protein product is CASSYSETRSYEQYF.

The chain joins TRBV2 to TRBJ2-1, with D perhaps TRBD1 or TRBD2 (5 bases each). V was clipped by 4 bases and J by 0 bases, with 10 bases between them. The germline gives CDR1 SNHLY, CDR2 FYNNEI. This CDR3 contains 15 residues. DNA of the CDR3: TGTGCCAGCAGTGGGGACCAGAGCTCCTACAATGAGCAGTTCTTC. It translates to CASSGDQSSYNEQFF.